This T cell receptor (beta chain) came from a study of T-cell reconstitution after alpha-beta-depleted transplantation in children. Preparation of the TCRbeta library involved a method that used unique molecular identifiers. TCRdb reprocessed the PCR reads with MiXCR, giving one entry per CDR3 protein. The repertoire has 550,000 to 600,000 distinct CDR3 sequences, about 21% of them found once; the top ten carry roughly 15%. Trimming at V came to 1 base and at J to 0 bases, leaving 4 bases not matched to a gene. Germline lookup yields CDR1 DFQATT and CDR2 SNEGSKA (reference sequence). This CDR3 contains 15 residues.

The TCR comes from a boy younger than two who had a stem cell transplant for acute myeloid leukemia, so the T cells may come from the graft donor. The chain combines TRBV20-1 with TRBJ2-7; 9 positions agree with TRBD2. Specimen: PBMCs, mostly from graft donor cells, collected 360 days after TCRalphabeta/CD19-depleted stem cell transplant. This CDR3 reads CSARGLAGNSYEQYF. The CDR3 DNA reads as TGCAGTGCTAGAGGGCTAGCGGGGAACTCCTACGAGCAGTACTTC.